This T cell receptor beta chain was sequenced in a study of cytomegalovirus exposure and HLA in healthy donors. The germline V and J ends were trimmed by 5 bases and 0 bases, with 10 bases remaining between them. The CDR3 covers 13 residues. The V gene's germline CDR1 is SQVTM and CDR2 ANQGSEA. The primer mix had 60 Vbeta and 13 Jbeta primers. TCRdb's copy holds only in-frame clones and misses some; the assay was immunoSEQ multiplex PCR. The sample has about 140,000 clones; 88% are singletons. Input material: PBMCs. The source of this sequence is a woman aged 35 to 49 in good health and CMV-seronegative. V is TRBV29-1 and J is TRBJ1-1, with D perhaps TRBD1 (5 bases). In DNA, the CDR3 is TGCAGCGTTAGCCGGGACTTGAACACTGAAGCTTTCTTT. Residues: CSVSRDLNTEAFF.